This is a list of T cell receptor beta chains from one sample in a study of a mutant IDH1 vaccine in newly diagnosed glioma. Assay: immunoSEQ multiplex PCR; the TCRdb copy retains only in-frame clones and omits some. The sample lists about 68,000 clones, more than 65% occurring once. The sequencing used PBMCs, collected from a glioma patient treated with radiotherapy, temozolomide or both. The receptor source for this set is a man aged 50 to 60 with glioma. The CDR3 runs from the conserved cysteine through the conserved F or W.

v_call,cdr3_aa
TRBV5-6,CASSQGDQPQHF
TRBV7-9,CASSSRTSPPLHF
TRBV2,CASSPTGGAFFGYTF
TRBV6-5,CANPQAHRSYEQYF
TRBV29-1,CSVGSESSYEQYF
TRBV30,CAWSGGPGYYEQYF
TRBV5-6,CASSLDFSGNTIYF
TRBV19,CASSIGTGPLETQYF
TRBV27,CASSFVRGSGELFF
TRBV7-2,CASSRDPFYEQYF
TRBV4-2,CASSQPSEGPGGQYF
TRBV9,CASSTGPSSGNTIYF
TRBV28,CASRHAWQPGGELFF
TRBV19,CASSFLAGDTDTQYF
TRBV29-1,CSVENAMNTEAFF
TRBV6-5,CASSYSHAGYGYTF
TRBV7-2,CASSSRGGDYGYTF
TRBV27,CASGWDRESYEQYF
TRBV5-5,CASSVTGGEAFF
TRBV6-1,CASSGQGGEKLFF
TRBV9,CASSSLGGWANVLTF
TRBV2,CASRAEGARGYTF
TRBV6-1,CASSEVRDRGGNTIYF
TRBV15,CATSRGQGAESSYNEQFF
TRBV10-3,CAIRLATSRAQGSYNEQFF
TRBV15,CATSRYGQGKSSDQPQHF
TRBV19,CASRPGQGAYGYTF
TRBV9,CASSVEGDNSPLHF
TRBV9,CASSAQVMNTEAFF
TRBV29-1,CSVGEGGMNTEAFF
TRBV9,CASSAGGGGHTEAFF
TRBV6-4,CASILQGQEAFF
TRBV28,CASTPGQGGTEAFF
TRBV18,CASSLGQANYEQYF
TRBV2,CASSVGAGGPGEQFF
TRBV19,CASSAPGQPNNSPLHF
TRBV14,CASSPGGTAYNEQFF
TRBV6-1,CASSDWQGKETQYF
TRBV19,CASSIDPRGTEAFF
TRBV6-5,CASSYVSGSSGTQYF
TRBV2,CASSKDRSNEKLFF